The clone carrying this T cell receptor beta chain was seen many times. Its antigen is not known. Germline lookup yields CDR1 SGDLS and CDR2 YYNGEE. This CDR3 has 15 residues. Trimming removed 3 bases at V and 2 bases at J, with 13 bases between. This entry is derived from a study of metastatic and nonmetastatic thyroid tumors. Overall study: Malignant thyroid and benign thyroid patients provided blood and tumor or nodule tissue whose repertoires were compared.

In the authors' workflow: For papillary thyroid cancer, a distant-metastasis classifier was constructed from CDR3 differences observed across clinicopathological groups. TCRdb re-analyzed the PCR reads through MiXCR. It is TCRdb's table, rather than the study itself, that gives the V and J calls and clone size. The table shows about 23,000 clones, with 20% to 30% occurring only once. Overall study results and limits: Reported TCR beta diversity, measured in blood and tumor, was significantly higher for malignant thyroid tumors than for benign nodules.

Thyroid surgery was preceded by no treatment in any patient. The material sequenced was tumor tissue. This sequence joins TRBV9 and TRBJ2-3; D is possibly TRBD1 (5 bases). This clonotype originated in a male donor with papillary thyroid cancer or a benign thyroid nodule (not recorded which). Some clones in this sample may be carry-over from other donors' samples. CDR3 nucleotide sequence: TGTGCCAGCAGCGAGGGCTTAGGGGACACAGATACGCAGTATTTT. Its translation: CASSEGLGDTDTQYF. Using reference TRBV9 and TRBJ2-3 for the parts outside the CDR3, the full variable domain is DSGVTQTPKHLITATGQRVTLRCSPRSGDLSVYWYQQSLDQGLQFLIQYYNGEERAKGNILERFSAQQFPDLHSELNLSSLELGDSALYFCASSEGLGDTDTQYFGPGTRLTVL.